This T cell receptor (beta chain) emerged from a study of cytomegalovirus exposure and HLA in healthy donors (dated by TCRdb to between 2016 and 2019). In the study overall: According to an earlier analysis of several hundred of the donors, about 179 million T cells yielded 100 million or so unique TCR beta sequences and around 300 Gb of sequence data. An early release that covered several hundred HLA-typed donors contained approximately 320 gigabases of sequencing data and 80 million or so unique TCR sequences. Of the 300 to 500 genotyped donors, roughly 80% were placed in the genetic ancestry cluster associated with self-reported Caucasian donors. The study was designed to test whether signatures of past pathogen exposure could be identified by cataloging public T cell receptors. The study profiled the T cell repertoires of under 850 subjects by immunosequencing and related them to cytomegalovirus serostatus. In addition to the first cohort of 666 subjects, a separate validation cohort of approximately 120 different subjects was used. High-throughput TCR immunosequencing, statistical association of individual TCRs with disease status, and machine learning were combined to predict cytomegalovirus infection status. In a later analysis, previously published TCR beta repertoires from roughly 710 donors were re-analyzed and high-resolution HLA genotyping was added so that TCR occurrence patterns could be studied. The later analysis used no new phenotypic data to find candidate immune exposures, relying instead on TCR beta sequences and their occurrence across donors. An earlier analysis of roughly 600 of the donors used high-throughput TCR beta sequencing to judge whether each TCR beta V gene segment behaved as functional or pseudogenic. Alongside the repertoire data, information on donor age, sex, ethnicity and CMV serostatus was compiled. Genome-wide SNP genotypes for about three fifths of the 666 donors were used in a later genetic analysis, which treated that subset as a discovery cohort. Every discovery cohort repertoire had been produced on one sequencing platform. Class I and class II HLA loci were covered by the typing at four-digit resolution. Typing coverage differed by locus: A, B, C, DRB1 and DQB1 were typed in about 629-640 donors, DQA1 in approximately 520, DPA1 in 600 to 610, and DPB1 in 472. A handful of DR-DQ haplotypes were handled as single units for association and clustering because linkage in the cohort was strong. On average, around 200,000 unique TCR beta nucleotide sequences were sequenced per donor among a few hundred genotyped donors of the cohort, with around 19% of those sequences being non-productive. What the research found in general, with its limitations: Some IMGT-functional V segments, including TRBV6-2 and TRBV6-3, could not be told apart with the 87-base-pair reads, so those segments were excluded. Presence/absence analyses assumed roughly uniform sequencing depth across donors, an assumption that may not hold. Several of the top co-occurrence clusters appeared to be linked to parvovirus B19, influenza, CMV and Epstein-Barr virus, according to a later analysis. Assigning TCR associations to individual alleles was difficult when HLA alleles, especially DR and DQ, strongly co-occurred. CMV serostatus was the only immune exposure information available for the cohort. The cohort was sequenced for TCR beta chains only, and without alpha or paired-chain data the features that could be detected were limited. A cluster of highly shared sequence variants was judged likely to represent a technical artifact of the sequencing pipeline. HLA typing was unavailable for some donors at each locus, so association tests used only the typed subset. In a later analysis, TCR association rates were found to vary across HLA loci, with the most associated TCRs seen for DRB1 alleles and the fewest for HLA-C alleles. Cytomegalovirus status was reported to be diagnosed by the classifier with high specificity and sensitivity in both the original and validation cohorts. An earlier analysis of approximately 570 of the donors showed that most TCR beta V segments appeared in productive rearrangements either about 87% or about 30% of the time, which broadly matched IMGT annotations. Compared with the approximately 710-donor mean, donors in an Asian-associated ancestry cluster had fewer N-insertions in productive TCRs, according to a later genetic analysis. According to the authors, the approach could potentially be generalized to other disease states and immunological phenotypes. In a later genetic analysis, a missense DCLRE1C variant was associated with V-gene and J-gene trimming of TCR beta chains, and the association was replicated in an independent cohort. In vitro tests confirmed that three of the cytomegalovirus-associated TCR beta chains recognize cytomegalovirus antigens. Because counts were too low, about 15 rarely observed V segments, including chromosome 9 orphons, were left out of the earlier analysis of approximately 580 of the donors. A later analysis found that HLA-associated TCR beta chains were more clonally expanded and had lower generation probabilities than equally common non-associated chains. A further reported finding was that TCR beta sequences accurately predicted the HLA-A and HLA-B alleles for most subjects in the first cohort. A later analysis associated 16,951 TCR beta sequences with specific HLA alleles at a false discovery rate of 0.05. In the study, around 150 TCR beta chains were listed as associated with cytomegalovirus. Correlated functional status among segregating V segments might be attributable to linkage disequilibrium, but an unknown experimental factor could not be ruled out. Most TCR sequences were seen in very few donors, while some public TCRs were found in many individuals. A later analysis found that most CMV-associated TCR beta chains appeared HLA-restricted, with HLA associations seemingly driven largely by CMV exposure.

The CDR3 starts with the cysteine, ends with the phenylalanine, and has 11 residues. Only CDR3 DNA remains: 33 bases, in frame from the first base. Based on the germline V gene, the CDR1 and CDR2 sequences are ENHRY and SYGVKD. The germline ends are 9 bases apart after V is trimmed by 6 bases and J by 6 bases. The cohort consisted of 650 to 850 healthy bone marrow donors. At the time of sampling, every cohort member was nominally healthy, though immune exposures that went unrecorded were likely present. The donor tested CMV seropositive and was one of the 289 seropositive cohort members. A peripheral blood sample was collected from each donor, and TCR beta sequencing was performed on peripheral blood mononuclear cells. The Qiagen DNeasy Blood Extraction Kit was used to extract genomic DNA from the blood cell samples. In the case of this clone: The antigen it binds to is not known. No much larger clone exists at a distance of one base, and base qualities are not known.

Library preparation used the immunoSEQ multiplex PCR assay. For the multiplex PCR, a mixture combining 60 forward primers for TCR Vbeta segments and 13 reverse primers for TCR Jbeta segments was used. A multiplex PCR assay on genomic DNA amplified the CDR3 region of rearranged TCR beta genes. The Illumina HiSeq System was used to sequence the amplified TCR beta libraries as 87-base-pair reads. In the source study's methods: A later analysis counted about 80 million unique TCR beta chains across the 650 to 800 repertoires, and roughly 9.9 million of these chains were shared by at least two donors. Raw reads were error-corrected and collapsed into unique sequences with a nearest-neighbor algorithm that merged closely related sequences to remove PCR and sequencing errors. To assign V, D and J gene segments, CDR3 sequences were aligned to IMGT reference sequences. For a sequence to be retained, a match of at least six nucleotides was required to both a V gene segment and a J gene segment. A rearrangement counted as productive if the CDR3 had no stop codons and remained in frame with V and J, and every other rearrangement counted as non-productive. CDR3 was defined according to IMGT convention as the region running from the second conserved V-encoded cysteine to the conserved J-encoded phenylalanine. In an earlier analysis of roughly 580 of the donors, sequences lacking an unambiguous match to a single V gene segment were excluded. An earlier analysis of several hundred of the donors called V segments functional above 56.7% productive rearrangements and segregating when the between-donor standard deviation exceeded 5%. A statistical classification framework was built to diagnose cytomegalovirus status from the catalog of TCR beta chain sequences. In a later analysis, TCR nucleotide sequences were compared against IMGT/GENE-DB human TR gene sequences so that V and J genes could be assigned. The TCRdist pipeline was used in a later analysis to assign CDR3 sequences and most-parsimonious VDJ recombination scenarios. In a later analysis, each TCR beta chain was defined by its CDR3 amino acid sequence together with its V-gene family, and reads without a unique V-gene family were excluded. In a later analysis, 500 to 700 highly shared, low-generation-probability nucleotide sequences were removed to address suspected cross-contamination and a sequencing artifact. For each public chain, a later analysis derived a clonal expansion index from normalized ranks of inferred template counts within each repertoire. In a later analysis, generation probabilities were computed using a VDJ recombination model fitted to out-of-frame rearrangements, and the results were checked against IGoR. Hypergeometric tests were used in a later analysis to score TCR-TCR, TCR-HLA and TCR-CMV co-occurrence, with a repertoire-size bias correction applied to the TCR pairs. A later analysis estimated false discovery rates by permuting HLA or CMV assignments 20 times. In a later analysis, co-occurring TCRs were grouped with DBSCAN, and TCRdist sequence similarity was added when clustering was performed within HLA-allele-positive subsets. Co-occurrence clustering excluded repertoires with fewer than 30,000 or more than 120,000 public chains, plus five with anomalous nucleotide sharing. As stored in TCRdb, this immuneACCESS dataset retains in-frame rearrangements with V and J assigned. A fraction of the clones does not appear; measured against another copy, unresolved V genes explain less than half of the discrepancy, and the remainder lacks a known reason. That table supplies the V and J calls and clone size; D and trimming were determined from the DNA. The sample table holds roughly 90,000 clones, of which roughly 80% were seen once. The ten largest clones add up to roughly 3.4% of the sample.

Rearrangement joined TRBV10-3 to TRBJ2-7, with no confident D gene call. The receptor's source is a man aged 30-40 years in good health and CMV-seropositive. Sequenced: PBMCs. The CDR3: CAIRRSLEQYF. The sequenced DNA is TGTGCCATCAGGAGATCGCTCGAGCAGTACTTC.